The T cell receptor delta chain under discussion was sequenced for a study of gamma-delta chains in newborns, infants, children. The overall study: Microbial exposure reportedly drives polyclonal innate γδ T cell expansion after birth.

Germline trimming cut 4 bases from V and 2 bases from J; bases unmatched to any gene: 5. Germline V gene sequence: CDR1 GEAIGNYY, CDR2 EKD. The CDR3 totals 17 residues. This clone was observed many times. TCRdb fed the reads into CATT to redo clone calling. This table holds about 6,100 delta-chain clones, about 2.1% found once. This receptor was identified in a child who was a newborn, infant or young child, either healthy, febrile or measles-vaccinated (not recorded which). Sequenced: blood. This chain joins TRDV2 and TRDJ3; 9 positions match TRDD3. CDR3 sequence: CACEYWGSPWDTRQMFF. CDR3 nucleotide sequence: TGTGCCTGTGAGTACTGGGGGAGCCCCTGGGACACCCGACAGATGTTTTTC.